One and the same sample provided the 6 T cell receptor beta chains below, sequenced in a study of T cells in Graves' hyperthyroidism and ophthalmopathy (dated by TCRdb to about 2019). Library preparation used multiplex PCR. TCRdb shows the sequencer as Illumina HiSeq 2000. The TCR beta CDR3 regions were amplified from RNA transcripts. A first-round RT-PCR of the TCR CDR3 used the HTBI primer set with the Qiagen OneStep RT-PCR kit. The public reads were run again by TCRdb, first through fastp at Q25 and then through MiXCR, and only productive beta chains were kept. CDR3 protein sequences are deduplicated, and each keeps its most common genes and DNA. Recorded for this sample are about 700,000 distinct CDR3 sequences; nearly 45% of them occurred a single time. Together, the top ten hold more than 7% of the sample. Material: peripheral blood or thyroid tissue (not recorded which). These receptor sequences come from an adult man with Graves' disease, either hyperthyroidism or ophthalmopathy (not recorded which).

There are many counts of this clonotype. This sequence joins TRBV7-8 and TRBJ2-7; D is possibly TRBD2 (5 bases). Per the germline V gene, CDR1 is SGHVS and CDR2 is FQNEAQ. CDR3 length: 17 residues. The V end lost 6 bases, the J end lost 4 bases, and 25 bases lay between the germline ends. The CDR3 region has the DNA TGTGCCAGCAGTTACCACCCCGGGCGGGCAGACTATTACGAGCAGTACTTC. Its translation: CASSYHPGRADYYEQYF.

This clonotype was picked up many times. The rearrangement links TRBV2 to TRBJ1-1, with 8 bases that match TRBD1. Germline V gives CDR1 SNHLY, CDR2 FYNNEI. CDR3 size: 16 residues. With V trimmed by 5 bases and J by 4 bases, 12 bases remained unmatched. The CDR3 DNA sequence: TGTGCCAGCAGTAAGACAGGGGATCCGCGGAGCACTGAAGCTTTCTTT. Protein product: CASSKTGDPRSTEAFF.

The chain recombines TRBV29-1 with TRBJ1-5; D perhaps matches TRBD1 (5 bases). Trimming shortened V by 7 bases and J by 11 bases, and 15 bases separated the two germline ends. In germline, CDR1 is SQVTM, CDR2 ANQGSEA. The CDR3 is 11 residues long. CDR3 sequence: CSADGARTQHF. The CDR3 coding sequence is TGCAGCGCGGACGGGGCGCGGACCCAGCATTTT.

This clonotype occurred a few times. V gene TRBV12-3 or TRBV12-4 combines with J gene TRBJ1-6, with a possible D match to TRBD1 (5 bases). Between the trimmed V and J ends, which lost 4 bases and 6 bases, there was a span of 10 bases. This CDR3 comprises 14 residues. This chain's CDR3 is CASSSGLFNSPLHF. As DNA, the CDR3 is TGTGCCAGCAGTTCGGGACTGTTTAATTCACCCCTCCACTTT.

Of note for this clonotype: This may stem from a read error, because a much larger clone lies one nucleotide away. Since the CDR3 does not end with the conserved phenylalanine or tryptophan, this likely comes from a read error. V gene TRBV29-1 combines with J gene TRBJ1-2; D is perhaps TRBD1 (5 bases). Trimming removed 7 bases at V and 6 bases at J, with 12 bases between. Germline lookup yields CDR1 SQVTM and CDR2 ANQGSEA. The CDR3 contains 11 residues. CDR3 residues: CSAGTANGYTL. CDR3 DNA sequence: TGCAGCGCTGGGACGGCAAATGGCTACACCCTC.

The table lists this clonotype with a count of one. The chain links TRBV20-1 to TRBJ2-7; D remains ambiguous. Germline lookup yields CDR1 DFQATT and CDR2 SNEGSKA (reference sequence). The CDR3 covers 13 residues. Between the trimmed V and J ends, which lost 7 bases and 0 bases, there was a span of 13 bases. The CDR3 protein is CSVLNRDSYEQYF. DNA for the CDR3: TGCAGTGTTCTAAATCGTGACTCCTACGAGCAGTACTTC.